These T cell receptor beta chains were read from a single sample in a study of immune evolution from preneoplasia to lung adenocarcinoma. Measured with immunoSEQ multiplex PCR; TCRdb has only the in-frame clones, and not every one. The sample shows 39,000 or so clones, 70% to 80% of them seen only once. Sequencing was carried out using FFPE invasive lung adenocarcinoma tissue. These receptors were obtained from a person aged 55 to 70 with lung adenocarcinoma. Each CDR3 is given with its conserved first and last residue. D genes are given only for firm matches. Clone size is given for some rows only: seen once, a few or many times, or a class if the clone is expanded.

D gene	V gene	clone size	J gene	CDR3 protein	CDR3 DNA
NA	TRBV30	NA	TRBJ2-7	CAWSGATYEQYF	TGTGCCTGGAGTGGGGCAACCTACGAGCAGTACTTC
TRBD2	TRBV5-4	NA	TRBJ2-1	CASSPGAGDFYNEQFF	TGTGCCAGCAGCCCTGGGGCGGGAGATTTCTACAATGAGCAGTTCTTC
NA	TRBV4-1	few	TRBJ1-5	CASSQGPKGGQPQHF	TGCGCCAGCAGCCAAGGACCTAAAGGGGGTCAGCCCCAGCATTTT
NA	TRBV28	NA	TRBJ2-7	CASWDYGGAGDEQYF	TGTGCCAGCTGGGACTATGGGGGGGCGGGCGACGAGCAGTACTTC
NA	TRBV18	NA	TRBJ2-7	CASSPAGTYEQYF	TGTGCCAGCTCACCCGCAGGAACCTACGAGCAGTACTTC
TRBD1	TRBV19	NA	TRBJ2-3	CASKTFSGGPQYF	TGTGCCAGTAAAACCTTCTCAGGGGGCCCGCAGTATTTT
NA	TRBV7-6	NA	TRBJ1-1	CASSSGQPHTEAFF	TGTGCCAGCAGCTCAGGACAGCCCCACACTGAAGCTTTCTTT
TRBD1	TRBV27	medium-sized	TRBJ2-1	CASSLSGTGANNEQFF	TGTGCCAGCAGTTTATCCGGGACAGGAGCCAACAATGAGCAGTTCTTC
TRBD1	TRBV11-2	NA	TRBJ2-1	CASSLRDRLDEQFF	TGTGCCAGCAGCCTCCGGGACAGGTTGGATGAGCAGTTCTTC
TRBD2	TRBV4-1	few	TRBJ2-3	CASSQTDSGSTDTQYF	TGCGCCAGCAGCCAAACCGATAGCGGGAGTACAGATACGCAGTATTTT
NA	TRBV27	NA	TRBJ2-3	CASSLSLDPDTQYF	TGTGCCAGCAGTTTATCTCTAGACCCAGATACGCAGTATTTT
NA	TRBV9	NA	TRBJ2-1	CASSVGVSYNEQFF	TGTGCCAGCAGCGTAGGGGTTTCCTACAATGAGCAGTTCTTC
TRBD1	TRBV7-3	NA	TRBJ2-1	CASSSDRDRGGNEQFF	TGTGCCAGCAGCTCCGACCGGGACAGGGGGGGCAATGAGCAGTTCTTC
TRBD2	TRBV30	NA	TRBJ2-2	CACTGTSGGTGELFF	TGTGCCTGCACCGGGACTAGCGGGGGCACCGGGGAGCTGTTTTTT
NA	TRBV7-2	NA	TRBJ2-7	CASSFLTGPYEQYF	TGTGCCAGCAGCTTCCTGACAGGCCCCTACGAGCAGTACTTC
TRBD1	TRBV28	NA	TRBJ1-3	CASSSGGYGNTIYF	TGTGCCAGCAGTTCAGGGGGCTATGGAAACACCATATATTTT
TRBD1	TRBV2	NA	TRBJ2-2	CASSGEGGPTGELFF	TGTGCCAGCAGTGGAGAAGGGGGCCCCACCGGGGAGCTGTTTTTT
NA	TRBV7-2	NA	TRBJ2-7	CASSLQYEQYF	TGTGCCAGCAGCTTACAATACGAGCAGTACTTC
TRBD1	TRBV30	NA	TRBJ1-1	CAWSEWTGGVNTEAFF	TGTGCCTGGAGCGAGTGGACAGGGGGGGTGAACACTGAAGCTTTCTTT
NA	TRBV6-1	NA	TRBJ2-7	CASRYREEAYEQYF	TGTGCCAGCAGATACAGGGAGGAAGCTTACGAGCAGTACTTC